This T cell receptor beta chain was documented in a study of blood T cell repertoires in COVID-19. Background on the study: The study drew acute and convalescent COVID-19 samples from the United States, Italy and Spain. T cells, B-cell-depleted T cells, or PBMCs supplied cDNA or gDNA.

CDR1 LGHNA and CDR2 YSLEER come from the germline V gene. Trimming stripped 0 bases from V and 1 base from J, with 11 bases between. The CDR3 is made up of 16 amino acids. In the original analysis: Estimation of nucleated cell counts was performed using reference gene primer amplification. Method: immunoSEQ multiplex PCR; TCRdb's copy keeps in-frame clones and lacks some. The V and J calls and clone size were taken over from that table, and D and trimming were inferred from the DNA. The data contain hundreds of thousands of clones, about 81% of them seen just once; the ten biggest clones take up about an eighth.

Material for sequencing was peripheral blood. The clonotype was recovered from a woman aged 55-69 years with active or convalescent COVID-19. The chain joins TRBV4-3 to TRBJ2-3; a possible D gene is TRBD1 (5 bases). The CDR3 DNA reads as TGCGCCAGCAGCCAAGATGTTGTAGGGGGCACAGATACGCAGTATTTT. Residues: CASSQDVVGGTDTQYF.